These 31 T cell receptor beta chains were all obtained from the same sample, sequenced in a study of OX40 agonist ivuxolimab in advanced cancers. TCRdb keeps only in-frame clones here, not all; method: immunoSEQ multiplex PCR. The profile shows about 37,000 clones, 80% to 90% of them singletons. The specimen comprised CD4+ or CD8+ T cells sorted from blood, sampled in a trial of the OX40 agonist ivuxolimab. The receptors shown here come from an adult with an advanced solid tumor such as melanoma, head and neck, liver or kidney cancer.

The CDR3, as DNA: TGTGCCAGCAGCCCGGGACAGGGTAGGGGAAACACCATATATTTT. It codes for CASSPGQGRGNTIYF. The chain carries TRBV7-9 and TRBJ1-3, with 9 positions matching TRBD1. CDR3 size: 15 residues. The V gene's germline CDR1 is SEHNR and CDR2 FQNEAQ (reference sequence). V dropped 5 bases and J dropped 4; count of bases not matched to a gene: 6.

The chain employs TRBV15 and TRBJ1-3; tentative D call: TRBD1 (6 bases). The germline V gene has CDR1 LNHNV and CDR2 YYDKDF (reference sequence). Trimming took off 6 bases at V and 2 bases at J, with 11 bases between the two ends. The CDR3 runs 14 residues. CDR3 region: CATRGQGTGNTIYF. In DNA form, the CDR3 reads TGTGCCACCAGAGGGCAGGGGACTGGAAACACCATATATTTT.

Many counts were recorded for this clone. The V and J genes are TRBV19 and TRBJ2-7; D perhaps matches TRBD1 (6 bases). The germline V gene has CDR1 LNHDA and CDR2 SQIVND (reference sequence). Trimming took 9 bases from V and 5 from J, leaving 17 bases between them. The CDR3 runs 13 residues. The CDR3 is CARYREDTDEQYF. CDR3 nucleotide sequence: TGTGCCAGGTACAGGGAAGATACGGACGAGCAGTACTTC. Using reference TRBV19 and TRBJ2-7 for the parts outside the CDR3, the full variable domain is DGGITQSPKYLFRKEGQNVTLSCEQNLNHDAMYWYRQDPGQGLRLIYYSQIVNDFQKGDIAEGYSVSREKKESFPLTVTSAQKNPTAFYLCARYREDTDEQYFGPGTRLTVT.

V usage is TRBV25-1 and J usage is TRBJ2-2; D unclear. V was trimmed by 3 bases and J by 6 bases, leaving 5 bases between them. The CDR3 runs 12 residues. Germline-derived CDR1 and CDR2 are MGHDK and SYGVNS. CDR3 nucleotide sequence: TGTGCCAGCAGTGACCCAGCCGGGGAGCTGTTTTTT. This sequence encodes CASSDPAGELFF.

The chain employs TRBV7-3 and TRBJ1-1, with unresolved D. The CDR3 consists of 13 residues. CDR1 SGHTA and CDR2 FQGTGA come from the germline V gene. V lost 2 bases, J lost 0 bases, and 4 bases lay in between. CDR3 loop: CASSLEVNTEAFF. In DNA form, the CDR3 reads TGTGCCAGCAGCTTAGAGGTGAACACTGAAGCTTTCTTT.

The chain joins TRBV10-2 to TRBJ2-3, with unresolved D. Germline assignment: CDR1 WSHSY and CDR2 SAAADI. Trimming cost V 0 bases and J 3 bases, with 10 bases left between them. The CDR3 spans 15 residues. Here the CDR3 DNA reads TGCGCCAGCAGTGAGTCGGCAGTTACTACAGATACGCAGTATTTT. Its translation: CASSESAVTTDTQYF.

The chain has TRBV6-1 and TRBJ2-7; maybe TRBD2 (6 bases). In germline, CDR1 is MNHNS, CDR2 SASEGT. V shed 2 bases and J shed 2 bases, with 13 bases lying between them. This CDR3 region has 15 residues. CDR3: CASSEMGGAAYEQYF. CDR3 DNA sequence: TGTGCCAGCAGTGAAATGGGCGGGGCAGCCTACGAGCAGTACTTC.

The chain couples TRBV4-1 to TRBJ2-7, with 10 bases aligning to TRBD2. Germline loops: CDR1 MGHRA, CDR2 YSYEKL. Losses at the gene ends were 2 bases for V and 2 bases for J; bases not matched to a gene: 9. The CDR3 loop spans 17 amino acids. For the CDR3, the DNA is TGCGCCAGCAGCCAAACTCGGGCTAGCGGGGGCGCCTACGAGCAGTACTTC. It is translated as CASSQTRASGGAYEQYF.

The chain recombines TRBV6-5 with TRBJ2-1, with D unclear. The CDR3 has 12 amino acids. From germline, CDR1 is MNHEY and CDR2 SVGAGI. Trimming shortened V by 4 bases and J by 8 bases, and 9 bases separated the two germline ends. The CDR3 spells CASSSPSYEQFF. The DNA of the CDR3 is TGTGCCAGCAGTTCCCCCTCGTATGAGCAGTTCTTC.

This chain uses TRBV9 with TRBJ2-7, with D possibly TRBD2 on 6 matching bases. With 0 bases removed from V and 3 bases from J, the gap between germline ends came to 10 bases. This CDR3 comprises 14 residues. Germline V gives CDR1 SGDLS, CDR2 YYNGEE. The DNA for the CDR3 is TGTGCCAGCAGCGTAGGTAGTAGCGGCTACGAGCAGTACTTC. Its translation is CASSVGSSGYEQYF.

The chain uses TRBV5-6 and TRBJ2-5; weak D call: TRBD1 (5 bases). V was cut by 1 base and J by 0 bases, with 13 bases left in between. Per germline, CDR1 SGHDT and CDR2 YYEEEE. This CDR3 is built from 16 residues. The DNA of the CDR3 is TGTGCCAGCAGCTTGTCTGGAAACAGGTACCAAGAGACCCAGTACTTC. Translation: CASSLSGNRYQETQYF.

This clone appeared a single time. This rearrangement joins TRBV19 to TRBJ2-2; 9 bases fit TRBD1. Germline V lookup: CDR1 LNHDA, CDR2 SQIVND (reference sequence). The CDR3 runs 16 residues. CDR3 amino acids: CGGTGKWREHTGELFF. DNA for the CDR3: TGTGGAGGGACAGGGAAGTGGCGGGAGCATACCGGGGAGCTGTTTTTT. Supplemented by reference TRBV19 and TRBJ2-2, the full variable domain reads DGGITQSPKYLFRKEGQNVTLSCEQNLNHDAMYWYRQDPGQGLRLIYYSQIVNDFQKGDIAEGYSVSREKKESFPLTVTSAQKNPTAFYLCGGTGKWREHTGELFFGEGSRLTVL.

The chain links TRBV27 to TRBJ1-4, with D tentatively TRBD1 (6 bases). This CDR3 comprises 13 residues. Germline-derived CDR1 and CDR2 are MNHEY and SMNVEV (reference sequence). Trimming cost V 2 bases and J 11 bases, with 12 bases left between them. The CDR3 region is CASSLGGAKKLFF. The DNA for the CDR3 is TGTGCCAGCAGTTTAGGGGGGGCGAAGAAACTGTTTTTT.

The CDR3 protein is CASSNHRGFNEQYF. The CDR3, as DNA: TGTGCCAGTAGTAATCACAGGGGGTTCAACGAGCAGTACTTC. This chain connects TRBV19 to TRBJ2-7; 8 positions agree with TRBD1. V shed 4 bases, J shed 5 bases, and the junction held 7 bases outside the gene matches. The CDR3 has 14 amino acids. The germline V gene has CDR1 LNHDA and CDR2 SQIVND (reference sequence). Full variable domain (remainder filled in from reference TRBV19 and TRBJ2-7): DGGITQSPKYLFRKEGQNVTLSCEQNLNHDAMYWYRQDPGQGLRLIYYSQIVNDFQKGDIAEGYSVSREKKESFPLTVTSAQKNPTAFYLCASSNHRGFNEQYFGPGTRLTVT.

The CDR3 spells CASSGDGGAYNEQFF. The DNA of the CDR3 is TGTGCCAGCAGTGGCGACGGTGGGGCCTACAATGAGCAGTTCTTC. V and J are TRBV6-1 and TRBJ2-1; D is uncertain. Germline V CDR1 and CDR2: MNHNS, SASEGT. The CDR3 spans 15 residues. The ends were cut back, 4 bases at V and 2 bases at J, with 12 bases in the middle.

This clone was seen more than once but under ten times. The rearrangement links TRBV2 to TRBJ2-3, with D perhaps matching TRBD2 (5 bases). Trimming left V 5 bases short and J 6 bases short, with 21 bases between. The CDR3 length is 16 residues. Germline V gene data show CDR1 as SNHLY and CDR2 as FYNNEI. This CDR3 is CASSTRTRGERDTQYF. In DNA, the CDR3 is TGTGCCAGCAGTACCAGGACCAGAGGCGAGCGGGATACGCAGTATTTT.

The chain couples TRBV30 to TRBJ2-1; no definite D call. This CDR3 has 13 amino acids. Trimming took 0 bases from V and 12 from J, leaving 15 bases between them. Germline V gene lookup returns CDR1 GTSNPN and CDR2 SVGIG (reference sequence). The CDR3 DNA sequence: TGTGCCTGGAGTGTAGCCGGGCGCTCGGTGCAGTTCTTC. Translation: CAWSVAGRSVQFF.

The chain is built from TRBV5-1 and TRBJ2-5; 10 bases agree with TRBD1. CDR3 size: 14 residues. Germline V gives CDR1 SGHRS, CDR2 YFSETQ. The J segment lost 5 bases and the V segment lost 4 bases, leaving 5 bases of the junction unmatched. The chain's CDR3 is CASSPDRGRETQYF. In DNA form, the CDR3 reads TGCGCCAGCAGCCCCGACAGGGGGCGGGAGACCCAGTACTTC.

This clone was seen a few times. This chain connects TRBV6-6 to TRBJ1-2, with 7 bases fitting TRBD1. V trimming: 7 bases; J trimming: 7 bases; junction bases outside the gene matches: 9. Germline values: CDR1 MNHNY, CDR2 SVGAGI (reference sequence). This CDR3 region has 13 residues. CDR3 amino acids: CASNRQGGSGYTF. For the CDR3, the DNA is TGTGCCAGCAATCGACAGGGTGGGAGTGGCTACACCTTC.

This clone was found once. CDR3 DNA sequence: TGTGCCATCAGCTGGGCCGGACAGCAAGAGACCCAGTACTTC. This gives the protein CAISWAGQQETQYF. This chain connects TRBV10-3 to TRBJ2-5; tentatively, D is TRBD1 (6 bases). The germline V and J ends were trimmed by 6 bases and 2 bases, with 13 bases remaining between them. Germline V CDR1 and CDR2: ENHRY, SYGVKD. The CDR3 runs to 14 residues.

This clone came up a few times. In DNA form, the CDR3 reads TGTGCCACCGGGGGCACCCAAGTTACCTACGAGCAGTACTTC. Amino acids: CATGGTQVTYEQYF. V gene TRBV6-6 combines with J gene TRBJ2-7; either TRBD1 or TRBD2 may supply D (6 bases each). Trimming shortened V by 10 bases and J by 2 bases, and 18 bases separated the two germline ends. CDR1 is MNHNY and CDR2 is SVGAGI in the germline V gene (reference sequence). The CDR3 has 14 amino acids.

The J gene is TRBJ2-1, the V gene TRBV9; 12 nucleotides line up with TRBD2. The CDR3 has 19 amino acids. Germline CDR1 is SGDLS and CDR2 is YYNGEE. With V trimmed by 0 bases and J by 4 bases, 11 bases remained unmatched. CDR3 nucleotides: TGTGCCAGCAGCGTAGAAGGGTCTAGCGGGAGGGTTTCATACAATGAGCAGTTCTTC. The encoded protein is CASSVEGSSGRVSYNEQFF.

The gene calls are TRBV18 and TRBJ1-4; D is uncertain. This CDR3 has 14 residues. V shed 4 bases and J shed 4 bases, with 10 bases lying between them. Germline V gives CDR1 KGHSH, CDR2 LQKENI. This CDR3 reads CASSQREVNEKLFF. The CDR3 nucleotides read TGTGCCAGCTCACAAAGGGAGGTTAATGAAAAACTGTTTTTT. The full variable domain, rest sourced from reference TRBV18 and TRBJ1-4, is NAGVMQNPRHLVRRRGQEARLRCSPMKGHSHVYWYRQLPEEGLKFMVYLQKENIIDESGMPKERFSAEFPKEGPSILRIQQVVRGDSAAYFCASSQREVNEKLFFGSGTQLSVL.

The chain joins TRBV18 to TRBJ2-3; D may be TRBD1 or TRBD2 (6 bases each). The CDR3 totals 17 residues. V was trimmed by 0 bases and J by 5 bases, leaving 18 bases between them. Germline V gene data show CDR1 as KGHSH and CDR2 as LQKENI. The CDR3 region is CASSPPGGLGGGDTQYF. The CDR3 bases are TGTGCCAGCTCACCACCAGGGGGGCTAGGAGGTGGAGATACGCAGTATTTT.

The rearrangement uses TRBV5-1 and TRBJ2-5; TRBD2 matches 12 bases. The CDR3 sequence is 17 residues long. Germline values: CDR1 SGHRS, CDR2 YFSETQ. Trimming at V came to 4 bases and at J to 4 bases, leaving 11 bases not matched to a gene. CDR3 DNA sequence: TGCGCCAGCAGCCCTGGTGGCCTAGCGGGAGGGTCAGAGACCCAGTACTTC. It yields the protein CASSPGGLAGGSETQYF.

The chain employs TRBV29-1 and TRBJ2-3; no clear D. V gave up 0 bases and J gave up 4 bases, with 8 bases separating them. The CDR3 length is 13 residues. From germline, CDR1 is SQVTM and CDR2 ANQGSEA. CDR3 loop: CSVEDRAPDTQYF. CDR3 sequence (DNA): TGCAGCGTTGAAGATAGGGCCCCAGATACGCAGTATTTT.

V is TRBV19 and J is TRBJ1-2; TRBD1 matches 7 bases. The J segment lost 0 bases and the V segment lost 4 bases, leaving 5 bases of the junction unmatched. CDR1 and CDR2 from the germline V gene are LNHDA and SQIVND (reference sequence). This CDR3 is built from 15 residues. The CDR3, as DNA: TGTGCCAGTAGTAGGTTGCAGGGGGCTAACTATGGCTACACCTTC. Protein: CASSRLQGANYGYTF.

Only one count was recorded for this clone. This sample also contains other DNA sequences that code for the same CDR3. This sequence joins TRBV7-2 and TRBJ2-3, with D unclear. The CDR3 length is 12 residues. In germline, CDR1 is SGHTA, CDR2 FQGNSA. Trimming stripped 3 bases from V and 0 bases from J, with 1 base between. The CDR3 DNA reads as TGTGCCAGCAGCTTGAGCACAGATACGCAGTATTTT. It encodes CASSLSTDTQYF.

The chain links TRBV18 to TRBJ1-1; D may be TRBD1 (5 bases). V lost 4 bases, J lost 1 base, and 13 bases lay in between. The germline V gene has CDR1 KGHSH and CDR2 LQKENI. The CDR3 is 15 residues long. The CDR3, as DNA: TGTGCCAGCTCACTTGGGGGACGTCAGAACACTGAAGCTTTCTTT. Its translation is CASSLGGRQNTEAFF.

This sequence joins TRBV13 and TRBJ2-7; 8 nucleotides match TRBD1. CDR3 length equals 17 residues. The V and J ends lost 2 bases and 4 bases, in that order; junction bases with no gene match: 13. Per the germline V gene, CDR1 is PRHDT and CDR2 is FYEKMQ (reference sequence). CDR3 coding DNA: TGTGCCAGCAGCTTAAGCGGGTGGGGTACAGGGGGATACGAGCAGTACTTC. This codes for CASSLSGWGTGGYEQYF.

The chain couples TRBV27 to TRBJ2-5; maybe TRBD2 (5 bases). Trimming shortened V by 6 bases and J by 1 base, and 9 bases separated the two germline ends. Germline lookup yields CDR1 MNHEY and CDR2 SMNVEV (reference sequence). The CDR3 sequence is 13 residues long. The CDR3 DNA follows: TGTGCCAGCAGGGGAGTCGGCCAAGAGACCCAGTACTTC. This gives the protein CASRGVGQETQYF.